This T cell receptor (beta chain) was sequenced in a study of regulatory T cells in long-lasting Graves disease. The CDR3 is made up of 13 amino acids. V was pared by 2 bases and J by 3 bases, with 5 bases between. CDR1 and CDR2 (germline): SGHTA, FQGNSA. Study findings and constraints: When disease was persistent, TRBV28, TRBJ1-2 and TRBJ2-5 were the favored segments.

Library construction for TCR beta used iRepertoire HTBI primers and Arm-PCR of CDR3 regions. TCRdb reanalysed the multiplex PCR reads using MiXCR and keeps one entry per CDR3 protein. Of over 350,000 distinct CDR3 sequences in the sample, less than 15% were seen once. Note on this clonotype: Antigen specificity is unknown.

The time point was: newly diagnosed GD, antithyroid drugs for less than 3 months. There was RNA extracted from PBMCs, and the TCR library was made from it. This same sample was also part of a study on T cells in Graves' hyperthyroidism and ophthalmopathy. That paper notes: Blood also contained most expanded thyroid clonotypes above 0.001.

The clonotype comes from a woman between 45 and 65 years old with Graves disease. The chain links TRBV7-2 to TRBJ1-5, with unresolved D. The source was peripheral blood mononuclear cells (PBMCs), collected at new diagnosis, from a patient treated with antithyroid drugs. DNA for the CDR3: TGTGCCAGCAGCTTAATCGTCAATCAGCCCCAGCATTTT. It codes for CASSLIVNQPQHF.